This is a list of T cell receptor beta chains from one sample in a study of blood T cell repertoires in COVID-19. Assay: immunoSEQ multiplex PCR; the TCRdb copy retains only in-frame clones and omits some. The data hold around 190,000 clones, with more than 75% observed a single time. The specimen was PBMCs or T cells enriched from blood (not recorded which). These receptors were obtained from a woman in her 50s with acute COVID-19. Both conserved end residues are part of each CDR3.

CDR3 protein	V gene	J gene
CAISEGTSGVNEQFF	TRBV10-3	TRBJ2-1
CASSPLYGTKDGSPLHF	TRBV18	TRBJ1-6
CASIEGLYTGELFF	TRBV5-1	TRBJ2-2
CASSSLGGGYTF	TRBV6-2/TRBV6-3	TRBJ1-2
CASSWTAMNTEAFF	TRBV5-4	TRBJ1-1
CASSRGGQETQYF	TRBV7-2	TRBJ2-5
CASSLGAAALLAGNTIYF	TRBV28	TRBJ1-3
CAVRTATEAFF	TRBV3-1/TRBV3-2	TRBJ1-1
CASSLQGDINEQFF	TRBV5-1	TRBJ2-1
CASSSGVLSGSETQYF	TRBV19	TRBJ2-5
CASSPSRSSPLHF	TRBV7-2	TRBJ1-6
CASSSGAPSGNSPLHF	TRBV9	TRBJ1-6
CASRGRTANYGYTF	TRBV3-1/TRBV3-2	TRBJ1-2
CASSNVYRDREGVLTF	TRBV19	TRBJ2-6
CASSPLAGLAGGLSYNEQFF	TRBV3-1/TRBV3-2	TRBJ2-1
CASSHLPLGGGSTDTQYF	TRBV3-1/TRBV3-2	TRBJ2-3
CASSPRTGLNGYTF	TRBV5-4	TRBJ1-2
CASSSNRGQGGEKLFF	TRBV7-9	TRBJ1-4
CATSRPGTRNTGELFF	TRBV15	TRBJ2-2
CASSTGTGAGYTF	TRBV6-2/TRBV6-3	TRBJ1-2
CASSLSRGTDNEQFF	TRBV11-3	TRBJ2-1
CSARWDRGNTEAFF	TRBV29-1	TRBJ1-1
CASSTGQGETQYF	TRBV18	TRBJ2-5
CAISESLAGMDGNTGELFF	TRBV10-3	TRBJ2-2
CASSRGTVTLPYGYTF	TRBV3-1/TRBV3-2	TRBJ1-2
CASSLTRQGQTEAFF	TRBV2	TRBJ1-1
CASSSGTGAGQPQHF	TRBV5-5	TRBJ1-5
CASSPSRDRVGHEQFF	TRBV7-3	TRBJ2-1
CASSPPGNRASEQFF	TRBV18	TRBJ2-1
CASSFSGSQPQHF	TRBV12-3/TRBV12-4	TRBJ1-5
CASSLGEGSPAYTF	TRBV13	TRBJ1-2
CASSSGRDPSNQPQHF	TRBV11-2	TRBJ1-5